One sample yielded the 18 T cell receptor beta chains listed below, sequenced in a study of T cells in Graves' hyperthyroidism and ophthalmopathy. RNA transcripts gave rise to amplified TCR beta CDR3 regions. RT-PCR in the first round (using the HTBI primer set) targeted the TCR CDR3. From the multiplex PCR reads, TCRdb called clonotypes with MiXCR, one entry per CDR3 protein. The sample carries approximately 600,000 distinct CDR3 sequences, 14% recorded once. The sequencing sample was made of blood. The receptors derive from a woman in her 30s with Graves' hyperthyroidism that later progressed to Graves' ophthalmopathy.

In this sample, this clonotype turned up a few times. The gene calls are TRBV7-9 and TRBJ2-7; TRBD1 or TRBD2 may be the D gene (5 bases each). Germline loops: CDR1 SEHNR, CDR2 FQNEAQ (reference sequence). The CDR3 extends over 13 amino acids. The ends were cut back, 5 bases at V and 3 bases at J, with 11 bases in the middle. Written as DNA, the CDR3 is TGTGCCAGCAGCCGGGACGGAGGCTACGAGCAGTACTTC. This sequence encodes CASSRDGGYEQYF.

This clonotype was detected many times. The V gene is TRBV25-1, the J gene TRBJ2-2; 11 bases map to TRBD2. Germline-derived CDR1 and CDR2 are MGHDK and SYGVNS. The CDR3 totals 20 residues. V lost 3 bases to trimming and J lost 4 bases; unmatched junction nucleotides: 16. CDR3 sequence reads: CASSDSKTSGISPVTGELFF. The CDR3 DNA follows: TGTGCCAGCAGTGATTCCAAGACTAGCGGGATCTCTCCGGTCACCGGGGAGCTGTTTTTT. Full variable domain (missing parts from reference TRBV25-1 and TRBJ2-2): EADIYQTPRYLVIGTGKKITLECSQTMGHDKMYWYQQDPGMELHLIHYSYGVNSTEKGDLSSESTVSRIRTEHFPLTLESARPSHTSQYLCASSDSKTSGISPVTGELFFGEGSRLTVL.

This clonotype was counted only a few times. Being one base from a much bigger clone, this may be a read error. The chain couples TRBV14 to TRBJ1-2, with a possible D match to TRBD1 (5 bases). Germline V lookup: CDR1 SGHDN, CDR2 FVKESK. This CDR3 is built from 15 residues. The CDR3 spells CASSPGASVLYSYTF. The CDR3 nucleotides read TGTGCCAGCAGCCCCGGGGCCTCCGTGCTCTATAGCTACACCTTC.

This clonotype was recorded many times. An end of the junction differs from the germline gene, which may be a read error. The chain combines TRBV12-3 or TRBV12-4 with TRBJ2-3; TRBD2 aligns across 7 bases. The CDR3 loop spans 12 amino acids. CDR3 sequence reads: CASRLAGDTQYF. In DNA form, the CDR3 reads TGTGCCAGCAGGTTAGCGGGAGATACGCAGTATTTT.

There are many counts of this clonotype. This rearrangement joins TRBV7-9 to TRBJ2-7; D gene ambiguous. The V end was cut by 5 bases, the J end by 6 bases, with 17 bases between. Per the germline V gene, CDR1 is SEHNR and CDR2 is FQNEAQ (reference sequence). This CDR3 has 14 residues. The DNA for the CDR3 is TGTGCCAGCAGCAGCTGGTTGGGAACACTCGAGCAGTACTTC. This translates into CASSSWLGTLEQYF.

This clonotype was observed many times. The V gene is TRBV20-1, the J gene TRBJ2-7; 8 nucleotides align to TRBD1. Germline V lookup: CDR1 DFQATT, CDR2 SNEGSKA (reference sequence). V gave up 3 bases and J gave up 7 bases; unmatched junction bases: 14. The CDR3 runs 15 residues. CDR3 loop: CSARIPQGAAGEQYF. The CDR3 region has the DNA TGCAGTGCTAGGATACCCCAGGGGGCTGCGGGGGAGCAGTACTTC.

This clonotype was observed at least ten times. J is TRBJ1-1 and V is TRBV2; TRBD1 might be the D (6 bases). The CDR3 length is 14 residues. Germline V gene lookup returns CDR1 SNHLY and CDR2 FYNNEI. V was pared by 4 bases and J by 5 bases, with 14 bases between. CDR3: CASSAWGARTEAFF. DNA of the CDR3: TGTGCCAGCAGTGCTTGGGGGGCGAGGACTGAAGCTTTCTTT.

This clonotype was seen a handful of times. The gene calls are TRBV20-1 and TRBJ2-4, with D hard to call. CDR1 and CDR2 from the germline V gene are DFQATT and SNEGSKA (reference sequence). Trimming shortened V by 5 bases and J by 0 bases, and 14 bases separated the two germline ends. The CDR3 is 15 residues long. The CDR3 sequence: CSAFLGGLAKNIQYF. In DNA form, the CDR3 reads TGCAGTGCTTTTTTGGGCGGTTTAGCCAAAAACATTCAGTACTTC.

As DNA, the CDR3 is TGTGCCAGTAGTACCAAACAGGGTTTCGGTGACAATGAGCAGTTCTTC. Residues: CASSTKQGFGDNEQFF. This sequence joins TRBV19 and TRBJ2-1; D perhaps matches TRBD1 (6 bases). The germline gives CDR1 LNHDA, CDR2 SQIVND (reference sequence). The germline V and J ends were trimmed by 4 bases and 5 bases, with 18 bases remaining between them. The CDR3 loop spans 16 amino acids.

This rearrangement joins TRBV19 to TRBJ1-5, with TRBD1 identical over 8 bases. With 3 bases clipped from V and 2 bases from J, the junction kept 3 bases outside the gene matches. Per the germline V gene, CDR1 is LNHDA and CDR2 is SQIVND (reference sequence). The CDR3 is 15 residues long. CDR3: CASSIEDRGNQPQHF. DNA of the CDR3: TGTGCCAGTAGTATTGAGGACAGGGGCAATCAGCCCCAGCATTTT.

Ten or more counts support this clonotype. The chain recombines TRBV24-1 with TRBJ2-3; D is unresolved. The germline CDR1 and CDR2 sequences are KGHDR and SFDVKD. V was pared by 6 bases and J by 4 bases, with 4 bases between. CDR3 size: 11 residues. CDR3 region: CATSSADTQYF. The CDR3 DNA follows: TGTGCCACCAGTTCTGCAGATACGCAGTATTTT.

This clonotype was seen a handful of times. This sequence joins TRBV9 and TRBJ1-1; tentative D call: TRBD1 (5 bases). The CDR3 is 15 residues long. V lost 3 bases and J lost 6, with 18 bases in between. Germline V gene data show CDR1 as SGDLS and CDR2 as YYNGEE. CDR3 in amino acids: CASSGGSTAGPEAFF. The CDR3 bases are TGTGCCAGCAGCGGGGGGAGTACAGCGGGTCCTGAAGCTTTCTTT. The complete variable domain, with remaining parts taken from reference TRBV9 and TRBJ1-1, reads DSGVTQTPKHLITATGQRVTLRCSPRSGDLSVYWYQQSLDQGLQFLIQYYNGEERAKGNILERFSAQQFPDLHSELNLSSLELGDSALYFCASSGGSTAGPEAFFGQGTRLTVV.

This clonotype was detected ten times or more. The chain joins TRBV10-3 to TRBJ1-1; D might be TRBD1 (6 bases). The germline V and J ends were trimmed by 0 bases and 1 base, with 18 bases remaining between them. Germline loops: CDR1 ENHRY, CDR2 SYGVKD. This CDR3 has 18 amino acids. The CDR3 DNA is TGTGCCATCAGTGAGTCGGGGGCAGGGTGGGCCCGGAACACTGAAGCTTTCTTT. It encodes CAISESGAGWARNTEAFF.

This clonotype has just one count. This sequence joins TRBV2 and TRBJ1-2; D gene ambiguous. The CDR3 spans 13 residues. V was shortened by 11 bases and J by 3 bases, with 16 bases between the two germline ends. CDR1 and CDR2 from the germline V gene are SNHLY and FYNNEI. The CDR3 region has the DNA TGTGCCGGTCAGCGCCCCGTCGACTATGGCTACACCTTC. It translates to CAGQRPVDYGYTF.

In this sample, this clonotype turned up a few times. The chain carries TRBV5-6 and TRBJ2-5; 7 positions match TRBD1. This CDR3 has 15 amino acids. J gave up 1 base and V 4 bases, and 7 bases lay outside the gene matches. Germline V gene lookup returns CDR1 SGHDT and CDR2 YYEEEE. CDR3 bases: TGTGCCAGCAGCATATACCGGACAGGCCAAGAGACCCAGTACTTC. This codes for CASSIYRTGQETQYF.

This clonotype was detected many times. The chain is built from TRBV12-3 or TRBV12-4 and TRBJ1-3; D perhaps matches TRBD1 (5 bases). The CDR3 loop spans 16 amino acids. Trimming cost V 3 bases and J 4 bases, with 16 bases left between them. Here the CDR3 DNA reads TGTGCCAGCAGTTTGGGGGGGTCAGTCTCCGGAAACACCATATATTTT. Its translation is CASSLGGSVSGNTIYF.

This chain joins TRBV27 and TRBJ2-2; the D gene is possibly TRBD2 (5 bases). V dropped 5 bases and J dropped 7 bases, with 14 bases sitting between them. The CDR3 is made up of 14 amino acids. Per the germline V gene, CDR1 is MNHEY and CDR2 is SMNVEV (reference sequence). CDR3 sequence reads: CASSPSSNLGELFF. The CDR3 nucleotides are TGTGCCAGCAGTCCCTCTAGCAATCTCGGGGAGCTGTTTTTT.

This clonotype appeared many times. The chain combines TRBV12-3 or TRBV12-4 with TRBJ2-5, with no clear D. V lost 1 base and J 1 base, leaving 7 bases between the germline ends. The CDR3 spans 14 residues. The CDR3 DNA sequence: TGTGCCAGCAGTTTAGACGTGGGCCAAGAGACCCAGTACTTC. Protein product: CASSLDVGQETQYF.